The 10 T cell receptor beta chains below come from one sample, sequenced in a study of Graves' ophthalmopathy and Graves' hyperthyroidism. RNA served as the template for amplifying TCR beta CDR3 regions. The authors performed first-round RT-PCR with HTBI primers and then a second-round multiplex PCR. Using its own MiXCR run on the multiplex PCR reads, TCRdb lists one record per CDR3 protein. The sample has around 1,000,000 distinct CDR3 sequences; about 36% are singletons. Sequencing was performed on peripheral blood or thyroid tissue (not recorded which). The receptors here all came from an adult man with Graves' hyperthyroidism.

This clonotype was counted at least ten times. The V and J genes are TRBV25-1 and TRBJ2-2; 10 bases fit TRBD2. Germline CDR1 MGHDK, CDR2 SYGVNS. The CDR3 runs to 15 residues. V trimming: 6 bases; J trimming: 4 bases; junction bases outside the gene matches: 5. This chain's CDR3 is CASSYSGRITGELFF. The CDR3 bases are TGTGCCAGCAGCTATAGCGGGAGGATCACCGGGGAGCTGTTTTTT.

Points on this clonotype: Since a much larger clone is just one base distant, this may be a read error. This sequence joins TRBV7-2 and TRBJ2-7; D might be TRBD1 (8 bases). V lost 10 bases to trimming and J lost 2 bases, with 18 bases between them. Germline CDR1 is SGHTA and CDR2 is FQGNSA. This CDR3 region has 14 residues. DNA of the CDR3: TGTGCCACGATGAACAGGGGGGGCCCCTACGAGCAGTACTTC. Translation: CATMNRGGPYEQYF.

The genes are TRBV20-1 and TRBJ1-5; 8 bases agree with TRBD1. Germline V gene sequence: CDR1 DFQATT, CDR2 SNEGSKA (reference sequence). CDR3 size: 14 residues. J lost 7 bases, V lost 6 bases, and 11 bases had no gene match. CDR3 in DNA: TGCAGTGCCTCGACAGGGGCCGGTGGACAGCCCCAGCATTTT. Translation gives CSASTGAGGQPQHF.

The CDR3 DNA reads as TGTGCCATCAGAGACACTAGCGGGAGCTCGGGGACCCAGTACTTC. Translated: CAIRDTSGSSGTQYF. The chain uses TRBV10-3 and TRBJ2-5; TRBD2 matches at 11 bases. This CDR3 has 15 residues. Germline assignment: CDR1 ENHRY and CDR2 SYGVKD. Germline trimming cut 6 bases from V and 7 bases from J; bases unmatched to any gene: 10.

This chain connects TRBV10-3 to TRBJ1-1; no definite D call. Trimming left V 5 bases short and J 4 bases short, with 8 bases between. Germline-derived CDR1 and CDR2 are ENHRY and SYGVKD. This CDR3 is 12 amino acids long. CDR3 nucleotide sequence: TGTGCCATCAGTTACCCAGGCACTGAAGCTTTCTTT. As protein: CAISYPGTEAFF.

This clonotype was observed at least ten times. The chain links TRBV29-1 to TRBJ2-7, with D perhaps TRBD1 (5 bases). Trimming removed 5 bases from V and 2 bases from J, with 10 bases in between. There are 12 residues in the CDR3. The germline gives CDR1 SQVTM, CDR2 ANQGSEA. The CDR3 nucleotides read TGCAGCGTTCAGGGCAGAGCCTACGAGCAGTACTTC. This sequence encodes CSVQGRAYEQYF.

This clonotype was detected only a few times. The chain is built from TRBV20-1 and TRBJ1-5; 7 nucleotides match TRBD1. The ends lost 1 base at V and 4 bases at J; junction bases unmatched: 13. Per the germline V gene, CDR1 is DFQATT and CDR2 is SNEGSKA (reference sequence). This CDR3 comprises 17 residues. Here the CDR3 DNA reads TGCAGTGCTAGAGGAATATCAGAGACAGGGCTTAATCAGCCCCAGCATTTT. Encoded protein: CSARGISETGLNQPQHF.

This clonotype was counted a few times. The chain couples TRBV7-2 to TRBJ1-6; 8 positions match TRBD1. The CDR3 covers 17 residues. CDR1 and CDR2 from the germline V gene are SGHTA and FQGNSA. Trimming cost V 4 bases and J 4 bases; bases outside gene matches: 9. The CDR3 reads CASSSRGDRWYNSPLHF. The CDR3 DNA sequence: TGTGCCAGCAGCTCCAGGGGGGACAGGTGGTATAATTCACCCCTCCACTTT.

This chain joins TRBV30 and TRBJ1-3; D call uncertain. The CDR3 is 13 residues long. Trimming took off 8 bases at V and 2 bases at J, with 13 bases between the two ends. From germline, CDR1 is GTSNPN and CDR2 SVGIG (reference sequence). CDR3 amino acids: CARDHGAGNTIYF. CDR3 nucleotide sequence: TGTGCCAGGGATCACGGGGCTGGAAACACCATATATTTT. The complete variable domain, with remaining parts taken from reference TRBV30 and TRBJ1-3, reads SQTIHQWPATLVQPVGSPLSLECTVEGTSNPNLYWYRQAAGRGLQLLFYSVGIGQISSEVPQNLSASRPQDRQFILSSKKLLLSDSGFYLCARDHGAGNTIYFGEGSWLTVV.

V gene TRBV5-6 combines with J gene TRBJ1-5; the match to TRBD1 covers 8 bases. The trim removed 4 bases at V and 2 bases at J, leaving 8 bases unmatched. This CDR3 comprises 16 residues. Germline assignment: CDR1 SGHDT and CDR2 YYEEEE. The chain's CDR3 is CASSALQGARNQPQHF. In DNA, the CDR3 is TGTGCCAGCAGCGCATTGCAGGGGGCACGCAATCAGCCCCAGCATTTT.